A single sample is the source of the 9 T cell receptor beta chains below, sequenced in a study of cytomegalovirus exposure and HLA in healthy donors. Only in-frame clones appear in the TCRdb table, and some are missing; sequencing was by immunoSEQ multiplex PCR. The sample shows under 200,000 clones, more than 80% of them seen only once. The sample consisted of PBMCs. These receptors originate from a woman aged 18-29 years in good health and CMV-seropositive.

This chain links TRBV7-2 with TRBJ2-3, with a tentative D call TRBD2 (5 bases). V was shortened by 1 base and J by 8 bases, with 10 bases between the two germline ends. The V gene's germline CDR1 is SGHTA and CDR2 FQGNSA. The CDR3 covers 13 residues. The CDR3 DNA reads as TGTGCCAGCAGCTTAGGGGGAGACCCTACGCAGTATTTT. Translation gives CASSLGGDPTQYF.

This clone has a single count. The chain joins TRBV27 to TRBJ1-2; a possible D gene is TRBD1 (5 bases). V was cut by 0 bases and J by 1 base, with 12 bases left in between. This CDR3 contains 16 residues. Germline lookup yields CDR1 MNHEY and CDR2 SMNVEV (reference sequence). Written as DNA, the CDR3 is TGTGCCAGCAGTTTATCGGTCAGGGATATTAACTATGGCTACACCTTC. It specifies CASSLSVRDINYGYTF.

The rearrangement joins TRBV30 to TRBJ2-3; 8 bases fit TRBD1. The CDR3 runs 14 residues. J gave up 5 bases and V 1 base, and 5 bases lay outside the gene matches. Germline CDR1 GTSNPN, CDR2 SVGIG (reference sequence). CDR3 sequence (DNA): TGTGCCTGGAGTGCGGGACAGGTCCAAGATACGCAGTATTTT. Residues: CAWSAGQVQDTQYF.

This clone occurred once. The chain has TRBV11-2 and TRBJ1-1; maybe TRBD1 (6 bases). The CDR3 is 14 residues long. The germline V gene has CDR1 SGHAT and CDR2 FQNNGV. The V end was cut by 1 base, the J end by 1 base, with 7 bases between. The CDR3 protein is CASSLVTGNTEAFF. CDR3 nucleotide sequence: TGTGCCAGCAGCTTAGTGACAGGGAACACTGAAGCTTTCTTT.

The chain joins TRBV29-1 to TRBJ2-2; possibly TRBD2 for D (6 bases). CDR1 SQVTM and CDR2 ANQGSEA come from the germline V gene. There are 13 residues in the CDR3. Trimming pared 4 bases from V and 7 bases from J, leaving 13 bases between. The CDR3 DNA reads as TGCAGCGTTGTTGGTCAAGCGGGCGGGGAGCTGTTTTTT. This translates into CSVVGQAGGELFF.

This chain uses TRBV4-3 with TRBJ2-2; 8 bases align to TRBD2. There are 15 residues in the CDR3. In germline, CDR1 is LGHNA, CDR2 YSLEER. J gave up 7 bases and V 8 bases, and 12 bases lay outside the gene matches. In DNA, the CDR3 is TGCGCCAGCGGTGGTGGTAGCGGGATGGGCGGGGAGCTGTTTTTT. Translation gives CASGGGSGMGGELFF.

The chain is built from TRBV6-1 and TRBJ1-5; 7 nucleotides line up with TRBD1. The CDR3 sequence is 13 residues long. Looked up from germline, CDR1 is MNHNS and CDR2 is SASEGT. The trim removed 9 bases at V and 5 bases at J, leaving 7 bases unmatched. The CDR3, as DNA: TGTGCCAGGGGGGGACAGCCCGATCAGCCCCAGCATTTT. Amino acids: CARGGQPDQPQHF.

The chain joins TRBV28 to TRBJ2-7, with D possibly matching TRBD2 (7 bases). Trimming stripped 5 bases from V and 3 bases from J, with 17 bases between. Looked up from germline, CDR1 is MDHEN and CDR2 is SYDVKM. This CDR3 has 15 residues. This chain's CDR3 is CASSPGGQGGYEQYF. CDR3 nucleotides: TGTGCCAGCAGTCCGGGGGGACAAGGGGGCTACGAGCAGTACTTC. Combining the CDR3 with reference TRBV28 and TRBJ2-7 gives the whole variable domain DVKVTQSSRYLVKRTGEKVFLECVQDMDHENMFWYRQDPGLGLRLIYFSYDVKMKEKGDIPEGYSVSREKKERFSLILESASTNQTSMYLCASSPGGQGGYEQYFGPGTRLTVT.

This chain links TRBV2 with TRBJ1-5, with D unresolved. V lost 3 bases and J lost 3, with 3 bases in between. CDR1 is SNHLY and CDR2 is FYNNEI in the germline V gene. The CDR3 totals 12 residues. For the CDR3, the DNA is TGTGCCAGCAGTGACCTCAATCAGCCCCAGCATTTT. It is translated as CASSDLNQPQHF.